The T cell receptor (beta chain) described here comes from a study of human thymus T cells. Resections obtained during corrective heart surgery supplied the thymus tissue. Profiling relied on immunoSEQ multiplex PCR, and the TCRdb table lists in-frame clones only, not all of them. In the table there are roughly 77,000 clones, approximately 95% of which are singletons. Note on this clone: No antigen is known for it.

Germline-derived CDR1 and CDR2 are SGDLS and YYNGEE. Deletions cut 4 bases from V and 3 bases from J, with 4 bases between. There are 12 residues in the CDR3. Study-wide results and limits: Thymic repertoires from unrelated individuals overlapped highly, related research reported. Apparent skewing of V and J gene usage characterized both thymic and blood repertoires.

The sequence was collected from a girl under three years old with a congenital heart defect but otherwise immunologically healthy. The sequencing input was thymus tissue. The chain employs TRBV9 and TRBJ2-2; D gene uncertain. For the CDR3, the DNA is TGTGCCAGCAGCCCCCACACCGGGGAGCTGTTTTTT. Translation: CASSPHTGELFF.